The present TCR beta chain was sequenced within a study of cytomegalovirus exposure and HLA in healthy donors. PCR involved 60 Vbeta and 13 Jbeta primers. Sequenced by immunoSEQ multiplex PCR; TCRdb stores in-frame clones only, minus some. The repertoire includes 100,000 to 150,000 clones, about three quarters of them detected once, and less than 15% sits in the top ten. In this sample, this clone turned up once. The sequence was obtained from an older woman in good health and CMV-seropositive. Specimen: PBMCs.

CDR3 bases: TGTGCCAGCAGCCCCAAACGGGGTCCGCGGGTGACCCAGTACTTC. Encoded protein: CASSPKRGPRVTQYF. V gene TRBV7-2 combines with J gene TRBJ2-5; tentative D call: TRBD2 (5 bases). V shed 5 bases and J shed 7 bases, with 20 bases lying between them. Germline V CDR1 and CDR2: SGHTA, FQGNSA. This CDR3 is built from 15 residues.